Reported below is one TCR beta chain. This specimen belongs to a study of control samples from healthy donors and cancer patients. This CDR3 is built from 12 residues. The germline V and J ends were trimmed by 2 bases and 2 bases, with 6 bases remaining between them. Germline V gene lookup returns CDR1 GTSNPN and CDR2 SVGIG (reference sequence). TCRdb keeps only in-frame clones here, not all; method: immunoSEQ multiplex PCR. The data contain 95,000 to 130,000 clones, roughly nine tenths of them singletons. The sample taken for sequencing was PBMCs. The chain links TRBV30 to TRBJ2-5; D gene uncertain. The receptor comes from a woman in her 50s with colorectal cancer. As DNA, the CDR3 is TGTGCCTGGAGTAACCGTCAAGAGACCCAGTACTTC. It encodes CAWSNRQETQYF.